These 25 T cell receptor beta chains came from one sample sequenced in a study of blood T cell repertoires in COVID-19. Clones were read by immunoSEQ multiplex PCR, and TCRdb kept only the in-frame ones, dropping some. The sample records tens of thousands of clones, almost 90% being singletons. Input material: peripheral blood. Every receptor here comes from a human donor in a cohort sampled during active COVID-19.

The chain couples TRBV7-3 to TRBJ2-6; D call uncertain. CDR1 and CDR2 (germline): SGHTA, FQGTGA. The CDR3 sequence is 15 residues long. V dropped 4 bases and J dropped 0 bases, with 7 bases sitting between them. CDR3 nucleotides: TGTGCCAGCAGCTACGAGCACTCTGGGGCCAACGTCCTGACTTTC. Translated, it gives CASSYEHSGANVLTF.

This chain uses TRBV3-1 (or the pseudogene TRBV3-2) with TRBJ2-3; 9 nucleotides line up with TRBD1. The V and J ends lost 1 base and 7 bases, in that order; junction bases with no gene match: 9. The CDR3 totals 16 residues. Germline CDR1 reads LGHDT; CDR2 reads YNNKEL (reference sequence). The CDR3 sequence: CASSQVPDRGGNTQYF. The CDR3 DNA is TGTGCCAGCAGCCAAGTACCGGACAGGGGCGGGAATACGCAGTATTTT.

V usage is TRBV12-5 and J usage is TRBJ2-7, with D tentatively TRBD2 (5 bases). Trimming removed 2 bases at V and 6 bases at J, with 11 bases between. Germline CDR1 LGHNT, CDR2 FRNRAP. This CDR3 spans 13 amino acids. CDR3 DNA sequence: TGTGCTAGTGGTTTGAACGGGGTAGGCGAGCAGTACTTC. Translating gives CASGLNGVGEQYF.

The J gene is TRBJ1-1, the V gene TRBV4-1; D ambiguous. There are 15 residues in the CDR3. Trimming removed 0 bases at V and 6 bases at J, with 14 bases between. The germline V gene has CDR1 MGHRA and CDR2 YSYEKL. CDR3 sequence: CASSQDLAAVSEAFF. The CDR3, as DNA: TGCGCCAGCAGCCAAGATCTGGCCGCAGTCTCTGAAGCTTTCTTT.

The V call is TRBV27, the J call TRBJ1-6; no clear D gene. In germline, CDR1 is MNHEY, CDR2 SMNVEV (reference sequence). Trimming took off 4 bases at V and 1 base at J, with 8 bases between the two ends. This CDR3 contains 15 residues. CDR3 in DNA: TGTGCCAGCAGTTCAGGAGGGTCCTATAATTCACCCCTCCACTTT. Amino acid sequence: CASSSGGSYNSPLHF.

This chain joins TRBV12-5 and TRBJ2-7, with D possibly matching TRBD1 (6 bases). V lost 6 bases to trimming and J lost 2 bases, with 11 bases between them. Germline CDR1 and CDR2: LGHNT and FRNRAP. This CDR3 contains 13 residues. CDR3 nucleotide sequence: TGTGCTAGTGGCAGGGACACGACCTACGAGCAGTACTTC. It specifies CASGRDTTYEQYF. The full variable domain, its missing parts supplied by reference TRBV12-5 and TRBJ2-7, is DARVTQTPRHKVTEMGQEVTMRCQPILGHNTVFWYRQTMMQGLELLAYFRNRAPLDDSGMPKDRFSAEMPDATLATLKIQPSEPRDSAVYFCASGRDTTYEQYFGPGTRLTVT.

V is TRBV6-5 and J is TRBJ2-1; 7 bases match TRBD2. This CDR3 is 14 amino acids long. The V gene end was trimmed by 5 bases and the J gene end by 5 bases; junction bases not matched to a gene: 6. CDR1 is MNHEY, CDR2 SVGAGI, per germline. The CDR3 nucleotides read TGTGCCAGCAGTACCGGGACTACAAACAATGAGCAGTTCTTC. This translates into CASSTGTTNNEQFF.

The V call is TRBV3-1 (or the pseudogene TRBV3-2), the J call TRBJ2-5; the D gene is possibly TRBD2 (6 bases). Germline loops: CDR1 LGHDT, CDR2 YNNKEL (reference sequence). V was pared by 2 bases and J by 7 bases, with 8 bases between. The CDR3 has 12 residues. CDR3 region: CASSQLGGTQYF. In DNA, the CDR3 is TGTGCCAGCAGCCAACTGGGGGGGACCCAGTACTTC.

The rearrangement links TRBV30 to TRBJ2-5, with 7 bases aligning to TRBD1. Germline V gene data show CDR1 as GTSNPN and CDR2 as SVGIG (reference sequence). With V trimmed by 5 bases and J by 4 bases, 7 bases remained unmatched. The CDR3 totals 13 residues. CDR3 coding DNA: TGTGCCTGGGGGGGACAGACCCCAGAGACCCAGTACTTC. Its translation is CAWGGQTPETQYF.

CDR3: CASSALPTGGGGGGTEAFF. The CDR3 coding sequence is TGTGCCAGCTCAGCACTACCCACAGGGGGCGGTGGAGGGGGCACTGAAGCTTTCTTT. The chain has TRBV18 and TRBJ1-1; TRBD1 matches 9 bases. V was pared by 5 bases and J by 4 bases, with 20 bases of the junction left unmatched. The CDR3 contains 19 residues. CDR1 and CDR2 (germline): KGHSH, LQKENI.

The chain combines TRBV10-3 with TRBJ1-6; no firm D call. This CDR3 comprises 13 residues. Trimming pared 4 bases from V and 8 bases from J, leaving 9 bases between. The germline V gene encodes CDR1 ENHRY and CDR2 SYGVKD. The CDR3 sequence is CAISVTEDSPLHF. The CDR3 DNA follows: TGTGCCATCAGTGTCACGGAGGATTCACCCCTCCACTTT.

The sample holds a few counts of this clone. J is TRBJ1-6 and V is TRBV19; D may be TRBD1 (5 bases). V dropped 0 bases and J dropped 10 bases, with 10 bases sitting between them. The CDR3 totals 14 residues. Per germline, CDR1 LNHDA and CDR2 SQIVND (reference sequence). The CDR3 DNA sequence: TGTGCCAGTAGTATAGAGGCAGGGAGGTCACCCCTCCACTTT. This gives the protein CASSIEAGRSPLHF.

The genes are TRBV9 and TRBJ2-5, with TRBD2 matching 8 bases. The CDR3 extends over 16 amino acids. The trim removed 0 bases at V and 4 bases at J, leaving 8 bases unmatched. The germline gives CDR1 SGDLS, CDR2 YYNGEE. The CDR3 coding sequence is TGTGCCAGCAGCGTAGCTACGGCGGGGGGCGTAGAGACCCAGTACTTC. Protein sequence: CASSVATAGGVETQYF.

The chain carries TRBV19 and TRBJ2-1, with a weak D call TRBD1 (5 bases). The CDR3 contains 15 residues. Trimming took off 3 bases at V and 8 bases at J, with 17 bases between the two ends. CDR1 is LNHDA and CDR2 is SQIVND in the germline V gene (reference sequence). CDR3 nucleotide sequence: TGTGCCAGTAGTATCCTGGGCAGGGATTCGCATGAGCAGTTCTTC. Translated: CASSILGRDSHEQFF.

This chain links TRBV6-1 with TRBJ1-2; a weak D match, TRBD1 (6 bases). In germline, CDR1 is MNHNS, CDR2 SASEGT. The V gene lost 2 bases and the J gene lost 4 bases, with 11 bases spanning the gap. This CDR3 has 14 residues. The CDR3 DNA follows: TGTGCCAGCAGTGAAATAGGGGGGGGCTATGGCTACACCTTC. This encodes CASSEIGGGYGYTF.

The V call is TRBV5-1, the J call TRBJ1-1; 9 nucleotides align to TRBD1. V trimming: 3 bases; J trimming: 4 bases; junction bases outside the gene matches: 4. CDR3 length equals 14 residues. The germline CDR1 and CDR2 sequences are SGHRS and YFSETQ. CDR3 DNA sequence: TGCGCCAGCAGCTCCACAGGGGGCTTCACTGAAGCTTTCTTT. Protein: CASSSTGGFTEAFF.

This chain connects TRBV5-5 to TRBJ1-5; possible D gene TRBD1, 6 bases. Per germline, CDR1 SGHKS and CDR2 YYEKEE (reference sequence). The CDR3 is 14 residues long. Trimming removed 2 bases at V and 3 bases at J, with 9 bases between. CDR3 bases: TGTGCCAGCAGCTTACAGGGAAACAATCAGCCCCAGCATTTT. Translating it yields CASSLQGNNQPQHF.

The V gene is TRBV6-5, the J gene TRBJ1-5; 7 positions match TRBD1. The J segment lost 0 bases and the V segment lost 11 bases, leaving 7 bases of the junction unmatched. Germline loops: CDR1 MNHEY, CDR2 SVGAGI. This CDR3 has 14 residues. DNA of the CDR3: TGTGCCTTAGAGGGACAGTATAGCAATCAGCCCCAGCATTTT. Translated: CALEGQYSNQPQHF.

This chain joins TRBV30 and TRBJ1-1; 11 nucleotides align to TRBD1. CDR3 length: 15 residues. The germline V gene encodes CDR1 GTSNPN and CDR2 SVGIG (reference sequence). Trimming took 8 bases from V and 0 from J; bases not matched to a gene: 8. The CDR3 DNA reads as TGTGCCGTACCCGGGACAGGGGGTCTGAACACTGAAGCTTTCTTT. Its protein is CAVPGTGGLNTEAFF.

This clone was counted a few times. The chain recombines TRBV7-9 with TRBJ1-2; unclear D gene. V was cut by 5 bases and J by 5 bases, with 12 bases left in between. The CDR3 is 13 residues long. Germline values: CDR1 SEHNR, CDR2 FQNEAQ (reference sequence). In DNA, the CDR3 is TGTGCCAGCAGCCTGGACGGGGAGTATGGCTACACCTTC. Protein product: CASSLDGEYGYTF.

This clone has only a few counts. This chain joins TRBV11-2 and TRBJ1-6; 8 bases align to TRBD1. V was clipped by 1 base and J by 7 bases; unmatched bases: 3. This CDR3 comprises 15 residues. Germline V lookup: CDR1 SGHAT, CDR2 FQNNGV. The CDR3 DNA reads as TGTGCCAGCAGCTTAGGCGGACAGGGCAATTCACCCCTCCACTTT. It yields the protein CASSLGGQGNSPLHF. Full variable domain (missing parts from reference TRBV11-2 and TRBJ1-6): EAGVAQSPRYKIIEKRQSVAFWCNPISGHATLYWYQQILGQGPKLLIQFQNNGVVDDSQLPKDRFSAERLKGVDSTLKIQPAKLEDSAVYLCASSLGGQGNSPLHFGNGTRLTVT.

V is TRBV5-1 and J is TRBJ2-3; D perhaps matches TRBD1 (6 bases). Trimming cost V 2 bases and J 1 base, with 8 bases left between them. CDR3 length: 14 residues. Germline values: CDR1 SGHRS, CDR2 YFSETQ. DNA of the CDR3: TGCGCCAGCAGCTTAGCAGGGGGCACAGATACGCAGTATTTT. Its protein is CASSLAGGTDTQYF.

Only a few counts were recorded for this clone. The genes are TRBV3-1 (or the pseudogene TRBV3-2) and TRBJ2-4; D might be TRBD2 (6 bases). V lost 4 bases and J 9 bases, leaving 16 bases between the germline ends. CDR1 LGHDT and CDR2 YNNKEL come from the germline V gene (reference sequence). CDR3 length equals 14 residues. The CDR3 here is CASSLGGSRLIQYF. CDR3 in DNA: TGTGCCAGCAGCCTCGGGGGATCAAGACTCATTCAGTACTTC.

The rearrangement joins TRBV9 to TRBJ1-1; 10 bases align to TRBD1. CDR3 size: 17 residues. V shed 1 base and J 4 bases; nucleotides not matched to a gene: 10. In germline, CDR1 is SGDLS, CDR2 YYNGEE. As DNA, the CDR3 is TGTGCCAGCAGCGTAAAGGGACAGGGGCTTGGCGGCACTGAAGCTTTCTTT. Its protein is CASSVKGQGLGGTEAFF.

The chain recombines TRBV10-3 with TRBJ2-3, with 8 nucleotides matching TRBD2. The germline V gene encodes CDR1 ENHRY and CDR2 SYGVKD. The CDR3 length is 15 residues. V trimming: 2 bases; J trimming: 8 bases; junction bases outside the gene matches: 9. The CDR3 DNA reads as TGTGCCATCAGTGAGGTGACTAGTCGGGAGGGTACGCAGTATTTT. It translates to CAISEVTSREGTQYF.